The entry below gives a single T cell receptor (beta chain) sequence along with its context. TCRdb keeps only in-frame clones here, not all; method: immunoSEQ multiplex PCR. This sample has about 82,000 clones, with around four fifths found just once. The sample is drawn from a study of blood T cell repertoires in COVID-19. At the level of the study: PBMCs, B-cell-depleted T cells, or T cells were the source of the cDNA or gDNA that made up the material.

The junction had 10 bases not matched to a gene; V was cut back by 6 bases and J by 6 bases. This CDR3 has 15 amino acids. CDR1 and CDR2 (germline): MNHEY, SVGAGI. The sequence derives from a man older than 75 with active or convalescent COVID-19. This chain uses TRBV6-5 with TRBJ2-1; 8 nucleotides align to TRBD1. Sequencing was done on a sample of peripheral blood. The CDR3 region is CASSVRSQGGNEQFF. CDR3 bases: TGTGCCAGCAGCGTAAGGTCACAGGGGGGCAATGAGCAGTTCTTC.